These T cell receptor beta chains were read from a single sample in a study of blood T cell repertoires in COVID-19. The assay was immunoSEQ multiplex PCR, and TCRdb's table has in-frame clones only and misses some. The sample shows 150,000 to 200,000 clones, just over 85% of them seen only once. The sequenced sample was peripheral blood. These receptors were obtained from a man in his forties or fifties with active or convalescent COVID-19. Each CDR3 is given with its conserved first and last residue.

TRBJ1-1 | TRBV9 | CASSPGQEAFF
TRBJ2-5 | TRBV2 | CASSADRGETQYF
TRBJ1-3 | TRBV19 | CASTSDRAPGNTIYF
TRBJ1-2 | TRBV4-3 | CASSQGQSDYYGYTF
TRBJ1-4 | TRBV27 | CASSFIRGEKLFF
TRBJ2-1 | TRBV6-4 | CASSDPASGRINEQFF
TRBJ1-5 | TRBV3-1/TRBV3-2 | CASSMGQEINQPQHF
TRBJ2-5 | TRBV28 | CASSLLGGAGVGETQYF
TRBJ2-1 | TRBV12-5 | CASARDRADNEQFF
TRBJ2-3 | TRBV6-7 | CASSFPLPLRLAGGKTDTQYF
TRBJ2-2 | TRBV5-1 | CASSFTSGGASTGELFF
TRBJ2-5 | TRBV19 | CASSLRTSGRKETQYF
TRBJ1-2 | TRBV19 | CASSIGQSYGYTF
TRBJ1-2 | TRBV11-2 | CASSTGGEGYGYTF
TRBJ2-5 | TRBV2 | CASSEAGEETQYF
TRBJ1-3 | TRBV18 | CASSPEWQTGNTIYF
TRBJ2-3 | TRBV19 | CASSTRTSGTDTQYF
TRBJ2-3 | TRBV11-1 | CASCVGEVDTQYF
TRBJ2-6 | TRBV10-3 | CAISEKLSGANVLTF
TRBJ1-1 | TRBV9 | CASSVGQSLNTEAFF
TRBJ2-6 | TRBV9 | CASSVEILGANVLTF
TRBJ2-7 | TRBV7-9 | CASSLTHRQGWQYF
TRBJ1-1 | TRBV7-9 | CASSSGQPNTEAFF
TRBJ2-2 | TRBV18 | CASSPDRMPTGELFF
TRBJ2-3 | TRBV11-2 | CASSSALPLSGTNLDTQYF
TRBJ1-2 | TRBV12-3/TRBV12-4 | CASSPSRSYGYTF
TRBJ1-5 | TRBV6-5 | CASSYVRGPQHF
TRBJ1-1 | TRBV6-6 | CATIQGAMTEAFF
TRBJ1-1 | TRBV9 | CASSGGIGNTEAFF
TRBJ1-1 | TRBV6-5 | CASSYDRFTEAFF
TRBJ1-6 | TRBV6-5 | CASSREGVNSPLHF
TRBJ1-2 | TRBV10-1 | CASSRPDSRRYGYTF
TRBJ2-2 | TRBV12-3/TRBV12-4 | CASSPMRGGELFF
TRBJ1-5 | TRBV12-3/TRBV12-4 | CASSLHPQPQHF
TRBJ1-2 | TRBV2 | CASRDIQGPSNYGYTF
TRBJ1-2 | TRBV3-1/TRBV3-2 | CASSQIFTGDVGYTF
TRBJ2-1 | TRBV7-2 | CASSLVSRDNEQFF
TRBJ1-1 | TRBV12-3/TRBV12-4 | CASRVGGNTEAFF
TRBJ2-3 | TRBV5-1 | CASSLDRAYDTQYF
TRBJ1-1 | TRBV3-1/TRBV3-2 | CASSQVSPGQGARAGEAFF
TRBJ1-1 | TRBV5-1 | CASSTGGTEAFF
TRBJ2-5 | TRBV18 | CASSPRQGYETQYF
TRBJ1-2 | TRBV11-2 | CASSLRTGGETGYTF
TRBJ2-7 | TRBV6-5 | CASSYGGSPNYEQYF
TRBJ1-1 | TRBV5-1 | CASSWGNSMNTEAFF
TRBJ1-2 | TRBV5-1 | CASSLRTGQSNYGYTF
TRBJ1-3 | TRBV6-2/TRBV6-3 | CASSYTGSTGNTIYF
TRBJ2-7 | TRBV7-9 | CASSLLPGSSYEQYF
TRBJ1-3 | TRBV6-5 | CASSYGPGGGNTIYF